The rows below give T cell receptor beta chains drawn from one sample of a study of blood T cell repertoires in COVID-19. The method was immunoSEQ multiplex PCR; TCRdb's version includes in-frame clones alone and lacks a portion of them. The sample comprises about 120,000 clones, 60% to 85% of which are singletons, and roughly 5.6% rests with the top ten. Sequenced material: peripheral blood. The source of these receptors is a man between 65 and 80 years old with acute or convalescent COVID-19. Each CDR3 is given with its conserved first and last residue. D genes are given only for firm matches. Size is omitted from some rows. Given values are once, few, many or a class for expanded clones.

V gene	D gene	clone size	J gene	CDR3 DNA	CDR3 protein
TRBV5-1	TRBD2	.	TRBJ2-7	TGCGCCAGCAGCCCGTTGGCGGGAGGAGGTCTGGTCGAGCAGTACTTC	CASSPLAGGGLVEQYF
TRBV3-1/TRBV3-2	.	.	TRBJ2-1	TGTGCCAGCAGCCCCTTCGTGGACTATGAGCAGTTCTTC	CASSPFVDYEQFF
TRBV2	TRBD1	.	TRBJ1-5	TGTGCCAGCAGTGAAGGGGACAGAGCCTATCAGCCCCAGCATTTT	CASSEGDRAYQPQHF
TRBV15	TRBD1	.	TRBJ2-7	TGTGCCACCAGCAGAGATGGTATAGGGACAGGGGACCTCTACGAGCAGTACTTC	CATSRDGIGTGDLYEQYF
TRBV27	.	.	TRBJ2-1	TGTGCCAGCAGTTTAGGCGGGACTGCTTACAATGAGCAGTTCTTC	CASSLGGTAYNEQFF
TRBV13	.	.	TRBJ2-3	TGTGCCAGCAGCCAACCGCTGGCGGGGACAGCTTTTGTGGATACGCAGTATTTT	CASSQPLAGTAFVDTQYF
TRBV4-1	.	few	TRBJ2-7	TGCGCCAGCAGCCAAGCATCCAGGGGCGAGCAGTACTTC	CASSQASRGEQYF
TRBV30	.	once	TRBJ2-5	TGTGCCTGGAGTGGACGCAATAACAGGGAATTCCAAGAGACCCAGTACTTC	CAWSGRNNREFQETQYF
TRBV10-3	.	once	TRBJ1-4	TGTGCCATCAGTGAGTCCGCAACTAATGAAAAACTGTTTTTT	CAISESATNEKLFF
TRBV19	TRBD1	.	TRBJ1-2	TGTGCCAGTAGCTACAGGGGCGCCGATAACTATGGCTACACCTTC	CASSYRGADNYGYTF
TRBV7-9	TRBD1	few	TRBJ1-5	TGTGCCAGCAGCTCCGACAGGGGGGAGCCCCAGCATTTT	CASSSDRGEPQHF